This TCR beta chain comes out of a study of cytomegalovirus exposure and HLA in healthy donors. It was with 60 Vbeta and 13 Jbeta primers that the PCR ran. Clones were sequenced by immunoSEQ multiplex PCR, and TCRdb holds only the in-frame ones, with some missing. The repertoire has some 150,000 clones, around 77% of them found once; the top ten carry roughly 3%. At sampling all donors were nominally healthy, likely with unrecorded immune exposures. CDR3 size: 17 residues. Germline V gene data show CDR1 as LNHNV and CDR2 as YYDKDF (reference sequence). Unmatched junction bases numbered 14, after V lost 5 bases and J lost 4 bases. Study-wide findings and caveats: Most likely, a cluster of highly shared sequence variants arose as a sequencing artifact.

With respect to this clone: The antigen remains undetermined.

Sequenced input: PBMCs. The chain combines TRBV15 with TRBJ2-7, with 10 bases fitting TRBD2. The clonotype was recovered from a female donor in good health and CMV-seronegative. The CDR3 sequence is CATSGGLLAGERYEQYF. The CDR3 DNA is TGTGCCACCAGCGGAGGCCTGCTAGCGGGAGAGAGGTACGAGCAGTACTTC. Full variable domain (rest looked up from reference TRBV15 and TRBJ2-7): DAMVIQNPRYQVTQFGKPVTLSCSQTLNHNVMYWYQQKSSQAPKLLFHYYDKDFNNEADTPDNFQSRRPNTSFCFLDIRSPGLGDTAMYLCATSGGLLAGERYEQYFGPGTRLTVT.